The 29 T cell receptor beta chains presented below share a single source sample, sequenced in a study of early T cells in non-severe SARS-CoV-2 infection. TCRdb itself ran the 5' RACE reads through MiXCR, one entry per CDR3 protein. The sample has tens of thousands of distinct CDR3 sequences, 6% to 8% seen once. The sequencing here drew on whole blood, taken at baseline. These receptors were taken from an adult who was a healthcare worker with PCR-confirmed SARS-CoV-2 infection or an uninfected control (not recorded which).

This clonotype came up many times. This chain joins TRBV12-3 or TRBV12-4 and TRBJ2-6; tentative D call: TRBD1 (5 bases). The germline V and J ends were trimmed by 6 bases and 2 bases, with 8 bases remaining between them. The CDR3 sequence is 14 residues long. The CDR3 DNA reads as TGTGCCAGCAGAAGGGGTACTGGGGCCAACGTCCTGACTTTC. Encoded protein: CASRRGTGANVLTF.

With regard to this clonotype: This may be a read error, as it is one base from a much larger clone. This chain connects TRBV12-3 or TRBV12-4 to TRBJ2-1, with TRBD1 matching 8 bases. The CDR3 extends over 16 amino acids. CDR3 protein: CASSGRQGRIYNEQLF. The CDR3, as DNA: TGTGCCAGCAGTGGGAGACAGGGGAGGATCTACAATGAGCAGCTCTTC.

This clonotype was seen a handful of times. The genes are TRBV28 and TRBJ2-7, with TRBD2 identical over 7 bases. Germline V CDR1 and CDR2: MDHEN, SYDVKM. The CDR3 totals 15 residues. V lost 7 bases, J lost 0 bases, and 9 bases stayed unmatched. DNA of the CDR3: TGTGCCAGCAATTTTGTAGCGGGTACCTCCTACGAGCAGTACTTC. It translates to CASNFVAGTSYEQYF.

This clonotype occurred many times. The CDR3: CASSGDRALSSYNSPLHF. CDR3 sequence (DNA): TGTGCCAGCAGCGGGGACAGGGCCCTAAGCTCCTATAATTCACCCCTCCACTTT. This sequence joins TRBV28 and TRBJ1-6, with 9 positions matching TRBD1. Germline CDR1 MDHEN, CDR2 SYDVKM. The CDR3 loop spans 18 amino acids. Unmatched junction bases numbered 9, after V lost 6 bases and J lost 0 bases.

This clonotype was counted between two and nine times. The J gene is TRBJ2-5, the V gene TRBV14, with a weak D call TRBD2 (7 bases). Germline-derived CDR1 and CDR2 are SGHDN and FVKESK. V was trimmed by 0 bases and J by 4 bases, leaving 12 bases between them. The CDR3 spans 15 residues. The CDR3 region is CASSQETGRGETQYF. The DNA of the CDR3 is TGTGCCAGCAGCCAAGAAACAGGGAGGGGAGAGACCCAGTACTTC.

A few counts support this clonotype. The chain employs TRBV5-1 and TRBJ1-4; D not resolved. Between the trimmed V and J ends, which lost 0 bases and 3 bases, there was a span of 9 bases. The CDR3 has 15 residues. Germline CDR1 SGHRS, CDR2 YFSETQ. CDR3 nucleotides: TGCGCCAGCAGCTTGGACGGCAACTCTAATGAAAAACTGTTTTTT. This translates into CASSLDGNSNEKLFF.

This clonotype was counted ten times or more. The J gene is TRBJ2-3, the V gene TRBV20-1, with 8 bases that match TRBD2. The CDR3 has 19 amino acids. Trimming cost V 3 bases and J 4 bases; bases outside gene matches: 21. The germline gives CDR1 DFQATT, CDR2 SNEGSKA (reference sequence). DNA of the CDR3: TGCAGTGCTAGGCGGCCCGAATTTTTGGGCGGGAGGTTGTCAGATACGCAGTATTTT. It is translated as CSARRPEFLGGRLSDTQYF.

This clonotype was detected many times. The chain couples TRBV6-1 to TRBJ1-2; D is possibly TRBD1 (5 bases). The CDR3 is made up of 14 amino acids. V lost 0 bases and J lost 4, with 9 bases in between. The germline gives CDR1 MNHNS, CDR2 SASEGT. The CDR3 region is CASSEARGSYGYTF. The CDR3 DNA is TGTGCCAGCAGTGAAGCAAGGGGTTCCTATGGCTACACCTTC.

This clonotype appeared a few times. The chain uses TRBV3-1 and TRBJ1-3; D not resolved. V was clipped by 6 bases and J by 1 base, with 7 bases between them. In germline, CDR1 is LGHDT, CDR2 YNNKEL (reference sequence). This CDR3 is 13 amino acids long. The DNA of the CDR3 is TGTGCCAGCAGACAGCTATCTGGAAACACCATATATTTT. It yields the protein CASRQLSGNTIYF.

The chain has TRBV20-1 and TRBJ2-7; TRBD2 might be the D (6 bases). This CDR3 comprises 12 residues. Germline CDR1 and CDR2: DFQATT and SNEGSKA (reference sequence). Trimming removed 6 bases from V and 4 bases from J, with 13 bases in between. Here the CDR3 DNA reads TGCAGTGCCCCGGACGGAGGGTACGAGCAGTACTTC. Its protein is CSAPDGGYEQYF.

The CDR3 here is CASSLAMSVGQITYEQYF. DNA of the CDR3: TGTGCCAGCAGCTTAGCAATGAGTGTGGGCCAGATAACCTACGAGCAGTACTTC. This chain uses TRBV7-8 with TRBJ2-7, with unresolved D. The germline V gene has CDR1 SGHVS and CDR2 FQNEAQ. With 0 bases removed from V and 2 bases from J, the gap between germline ends came to 20 bases. The CDR3 totals 18 residues.

Many counts were recorded for this clonotype. The chain links TRBV20-1 to TRBJ2-2; TRBD2 matches at 12 bases. Germline V gene sequence: CDR1 DFQATT, CDR2 SNEGSKA (reference sequence). This CDR3 is built from 16 residues. V trimming: 0 bases; J trimming: 7 bases; junction bases outside the gene matches: 6. CDR3 in amino acids: CSARDLAGGLYGELFF. The CDR3 DNA is TGCAGTGCTAGAGATCTAGCGGGAGGGCTCTACGGGGAGCTGTTTTTT.

The gene calls are TRBV10-3 and TRBJ1-1; D may be TRBD1 (6 bases). The CDR3 loop spans 13 amino acids. Deletions cut 3 bases from V and 4 bases from J, with 9 bases between. Germline CDR1 ENHRY, CDR2 SYGVKD. Here the CDR3 DNA reads TGTGCCATCAGTGAAGGGACACTCACTGAAGCTTTCTTT. Translation: CAISEGTLTEAFF.

This clonotype came up many times. V is TRBV18 and J is TRBJ2-7, with a tentative D call TRBD2 (6 bases). The CDR3 consists of 15 residues. Germline V gene data show CDR1 as KGHSH and CDR2 as LQKENI. Deletions cut 3 bases from V and 5 bases from J, with 17 bases between. The CDR3, as DNA: TGTGCCAGCTCACCCATGGAGGGAGGATGGAACGAGCAGTACTTC. Translation gives CASSPMEGGWNEQYF. The entire variable domain, with the rest obtained from reference TRBV18 and TRBJ2-7, is as follows: NAGVMQNPRHLVRRRGQEARLRCSPMKGHSHVYWYRQLPEEGLKFMVYLQKENIIDESGMPKERFSAEFPKEGPSILRIQQVVRGDSAAYFCASSPMEGGWNEQYFGPGTRLTVT.

This clonotype was picked up a small number of times. The J gene is TRBJ2-1, the V gene TRBV30; D could derive from TRBD1 or TRBD2 (6 bases each). The CDR3 covers 15 residues. Between the trimmed V and J ends, which lost 3 bases and 1 base, there was a span of 13 bases. CDR1 and CDR2 (germline): GTSNPN, SVGIG (reference sequence). CDR3 in DNA: TGTGCCTGGAGGCTCACAGGGAGGTCCTACAATGAGCAGTTCTTC. This encodes CAWRLTGRSYNEQFF.

On this clonotype itself: Relative to the germline gene, one junction end is altered; a read error may explain this. The chain combines TRBV11-2 with TRBJ1-5; tentative D call: TRBD1 (6 bases). CDR3 length: 15 residues. Germline V gene sequence: CDR1 SGHAT, CDR2 FQNNGV. The CDR3 region is CASSIDRQSNQAQHF. CDR3 sequence (DNA): TGTGCCAGCAGCATCGACAGGCAAAGCAATCAGGCCCAGCATTTT. Variable domain in full (rest from reference TRBV11-2 and TRBJ1-5): EAGVAQSPRYKIIEKRQSVAFWCNPISGHATLYWYQQILGQGPKLLIQFQNNGVVDDSQLPKDRFSAERLKGVDSTLKIQPAKLEDSAVYLCASSIDRQSNQAQHFGDGTRLSIL.

The CDR3: CASSLVDSLGNTIYF. The CDR3 coding sequence is TGTGCCAGCAGCCTCGTCGACAGTCTCGGAAACACCATATATTTT. V gene TRBV3-1 combines with J gene TRBJ1-3, with a weak D call TRBD1 (5 bases). The CDR3 is made up of 15 amino acids. V dropped 4 bases and J dropped 4 bases, with 14 bases sitting between them. Germline CDR1 is LGHDT and CDR2 is YNNKEL (reference sequence).

In this sample, this clonotype turned up many times. The CDR3 loop is CASSRFGGAGELFF. CDR3 coding DNA: TGTGCCAGCAGCCGCTTCGGGGGAGCCGGGGAGCTGTTTTTT. The rearrangement joins TRBV3-1 to TRBJ2-2; D perhaps matches TRBD2 (6 bases). With 4 bases removed from V and 6 bases from J, the gap between germline ends came to 12 bases. CDR3 length: 14 residues. CDR1 is LGHDT and CDR2 is YNNKEL in the germline V gene (reference sequence).

The CDR3 region is CASSPGPQETQYF. The DNA of the CDR3 is TGTGCCAGCAGTCCCGGACCCCAAGAGACCCAGTACTTC. The chain couples TRBV28 to TRBJ2-5; the D is unclear. V was clipped by 5 bases and J by 1 base, with 8 bases between them. The V gene's germline CDR1 is MDHEN and CDR2 SYDVKM. The CDR3 consists of 13 residues.

This clonotype was counted ten times or more. DNA of the CDR3: TGCGCCAGCAGCCCCTCGTCCAGTGAGCAGTTCTTC. Translation gives CASSPSSSEQFF. J is TRBJ2-1 and V is TRBV5-1, with no clear D. Trimming cost V 4 bases and J 9 bases, with 11 bases left between them. The CDR3 runs to 12 residues. In germline, CDR1 is SGHRS, CDR2 YFSETQ.

This clonotype occurred many times. The CDR3 loop reads CAPPGRNEQFF. DNA for the CDR3: TGTGCCCCCCCTGGACGCAATGAGCAGTTCTTC. The V call is TRBV19, the J call TRBJ2-1; D remains ambiguous. This CDR3 has 11 amino acids. CDR1 LNHDA and CDR2 SQIVND come from the germline V gene (reference sequence). The V and J ends lost 11 bases and 6 bases respectively, with 11 bases between them.

The CDR3 loop is CASSVVGTAQETQYF. CDR3 coding DNA: TGTGCCAGCAGCGTAGTGGGGACAGCCCAAGAGACCCAGTACTTC. The genes are TRBV9 and TRBJ2-5, with 7 positions matching TRBD1. The CDR3 runs 15 residues. V was pared by 0 bases and J by 1 base, with 3 bases of the junction left unmatched. Germline V lookup: CDR1 SGDLS, CDR2 YYNGEE.

V gene TRBV28 combines with J gene TRBJ1-1, with D tentatively TRBD1 (5 bases). Trimming left V 1 base short and J 5 bases short, with 11 bases between. CDR1 and CDR2 from the germline V gene are MDHEN and SYDVKM. This CDR3 region has 14 residues. The DNA for the CDR3 is TGTGCCAGCAGTTTATTTGGGGCGGGGACTGAAGCTTTCTTT. This codes for CASSLFGAGTEAFF. Full variable domain (rest looked up from reference TRBV28 and TRBJ1-1): DVKVTQSSRYLVKRTGEKVFLECVQDMDHENMFWYRQDPGLGLRLIYFSYDVKMKEKGDIPEGYSVSREKKERFSLILESASTNQTSMYLCASSLFGAGTEAFFGQGTRLTVV.

V and J are TRBV9 and TRBJ2-1; D is uncertain. Trimming pared 0 bases from V and 5 bases from J, leaving 12 bases between. The length of the CDR3 is 15 residues. From germline, CDR1 is SGDLS and CDR2 YYNGEE. The CDR3 here is CASSVGSLLDNEQFF. CDR3 coding DNA: TGTGCCAGCAGCGTAGGGAGTCTATTAGACAATGAGCAGTTCTTC.

This clonotype was seen a few times. The J gene is TRBJ2-3, the V gene TRBV3-1; 7 nucleotides line up with TRBD1. The CDR3 is 16 residues long. V was pared by 3 bases and J by 1 base, with 7 bases of the junction left unmatched. Germline CDR1 LGHDT, CDR2 YNNKEL (reference sequence). The CDR3 region has the DNA TGTGCCAGCAGCCACTTTCGACAGGGCGGCACAGATACGCAGTATTTT. This encodes CASSHFRQGGTDTQYF.

This clonotype has only a few counts. The gene calls are TRBV11-2 and TRBJ2-3; 8 bases are a match to TRBD1. The CDR3 has 18 amino acids. Germline loops: CDR1 SGHAT, CDR2 FQNNGV. With 2 bases clipped from V and 2 bases from J, the junction kept 12 bases outside the gene matches. The CDR3 loop is CASSLQGAGTQFTDTQYF. The CDR3 DNA follows: TGTGCCAGCAGCTTACAGGGGGCTGGGACCCAGTTCACAGATACGCAGTATTTT. Drawing the rest from reference TRBV11-2 and TRBJ2-3, the complete variable domain is EAGVAQSPRYKIIEKRQSVAFWCNPISGHATLYWYQQILGQGPKLLIQFQNNGVVDDSQLPKDRFSAERLKGVDSTLKIQPAKLEDSAVYLCASSLQGAGTQFTDTQYFGPGTRLTVL.

This clonotype was found many times. V usage is TRBV28 and J usage is TRBJ1-1, with 9 positions matching TRBD1. Unmatched junction bases numbered 17, after V lost 8 bases and J lost 4 bases. Germline CDR1 reads MDHEN; CDR2 reads SYDVKM. This CDR3 comprises 17 residues. In DNA form, the CDR3 reads TGTGCCAGCGTAAAATTACGACCGGGACAGGGTTTCACTGAAGCTTTCTTT. This codes for CASVKLRPGQGFTEAFF. The variable domain in full, completed from reference TRBV28 and TRBJ1-1, reads DVKVTQSSRYLVKRTGEKVFLECVQDMDHENMFWYRQDPGLGLRLIYFSYDVKMKEKGDIPEGYSVSREKKERFSLILESASTNQTSMYLCASVKLRPGQGFTEAFFGQGTRLTVV.

This chain uses TRBV7-6 with TRBJ2-2, with TRBD2 as a possible D gene (6 bases). The length of the CDR3 is 13 residues. The germline V gene encodes CDR1 SGHVS and CDR2 FNYEAQ. Trimming took 7 bases from V and 6 from J, leaving 12 bases between them. CDR3 region: CASTGTGAGELFF. DNA of the CDR3: TGTGCCAGCACCGGAACGGGAGCCGGGGAGCTGTTTTTT.

This clonotype showed up many times. The chain carries TRBV7-8 and TRBJ2-1, with TRBD2 matching over 7 bases. The CDR3 is made up of 15 amino acids. The junction had 15 bases not matched to a gene; V was cut back by 6 bases and J by 10 bases. Germline CDR1 and CDR2: SGHVS and FQNEAQ. The CDR3 here is CASRSGTTRRGEQFF. DNA for the CDR3: TGTGCCAGCAGGTCCGGGACTACGCGCCGCGGCGAGCAGTTCTTC.